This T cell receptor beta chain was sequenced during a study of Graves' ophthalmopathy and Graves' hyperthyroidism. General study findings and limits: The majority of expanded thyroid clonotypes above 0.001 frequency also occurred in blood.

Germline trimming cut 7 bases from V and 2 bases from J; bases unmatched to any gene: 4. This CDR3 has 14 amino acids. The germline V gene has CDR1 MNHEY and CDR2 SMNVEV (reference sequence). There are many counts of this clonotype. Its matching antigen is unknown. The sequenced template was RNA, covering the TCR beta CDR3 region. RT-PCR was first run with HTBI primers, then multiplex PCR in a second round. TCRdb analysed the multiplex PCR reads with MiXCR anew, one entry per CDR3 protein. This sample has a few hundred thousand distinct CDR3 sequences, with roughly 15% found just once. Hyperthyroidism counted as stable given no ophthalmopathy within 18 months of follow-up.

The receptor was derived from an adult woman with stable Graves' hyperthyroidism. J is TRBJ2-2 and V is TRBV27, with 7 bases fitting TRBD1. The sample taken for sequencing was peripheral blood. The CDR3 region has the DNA TGTGCCAGCAACCGACAGGGCAACACCGGGGAGCTGTTTTTT. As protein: CASNRQGNTGELFF.